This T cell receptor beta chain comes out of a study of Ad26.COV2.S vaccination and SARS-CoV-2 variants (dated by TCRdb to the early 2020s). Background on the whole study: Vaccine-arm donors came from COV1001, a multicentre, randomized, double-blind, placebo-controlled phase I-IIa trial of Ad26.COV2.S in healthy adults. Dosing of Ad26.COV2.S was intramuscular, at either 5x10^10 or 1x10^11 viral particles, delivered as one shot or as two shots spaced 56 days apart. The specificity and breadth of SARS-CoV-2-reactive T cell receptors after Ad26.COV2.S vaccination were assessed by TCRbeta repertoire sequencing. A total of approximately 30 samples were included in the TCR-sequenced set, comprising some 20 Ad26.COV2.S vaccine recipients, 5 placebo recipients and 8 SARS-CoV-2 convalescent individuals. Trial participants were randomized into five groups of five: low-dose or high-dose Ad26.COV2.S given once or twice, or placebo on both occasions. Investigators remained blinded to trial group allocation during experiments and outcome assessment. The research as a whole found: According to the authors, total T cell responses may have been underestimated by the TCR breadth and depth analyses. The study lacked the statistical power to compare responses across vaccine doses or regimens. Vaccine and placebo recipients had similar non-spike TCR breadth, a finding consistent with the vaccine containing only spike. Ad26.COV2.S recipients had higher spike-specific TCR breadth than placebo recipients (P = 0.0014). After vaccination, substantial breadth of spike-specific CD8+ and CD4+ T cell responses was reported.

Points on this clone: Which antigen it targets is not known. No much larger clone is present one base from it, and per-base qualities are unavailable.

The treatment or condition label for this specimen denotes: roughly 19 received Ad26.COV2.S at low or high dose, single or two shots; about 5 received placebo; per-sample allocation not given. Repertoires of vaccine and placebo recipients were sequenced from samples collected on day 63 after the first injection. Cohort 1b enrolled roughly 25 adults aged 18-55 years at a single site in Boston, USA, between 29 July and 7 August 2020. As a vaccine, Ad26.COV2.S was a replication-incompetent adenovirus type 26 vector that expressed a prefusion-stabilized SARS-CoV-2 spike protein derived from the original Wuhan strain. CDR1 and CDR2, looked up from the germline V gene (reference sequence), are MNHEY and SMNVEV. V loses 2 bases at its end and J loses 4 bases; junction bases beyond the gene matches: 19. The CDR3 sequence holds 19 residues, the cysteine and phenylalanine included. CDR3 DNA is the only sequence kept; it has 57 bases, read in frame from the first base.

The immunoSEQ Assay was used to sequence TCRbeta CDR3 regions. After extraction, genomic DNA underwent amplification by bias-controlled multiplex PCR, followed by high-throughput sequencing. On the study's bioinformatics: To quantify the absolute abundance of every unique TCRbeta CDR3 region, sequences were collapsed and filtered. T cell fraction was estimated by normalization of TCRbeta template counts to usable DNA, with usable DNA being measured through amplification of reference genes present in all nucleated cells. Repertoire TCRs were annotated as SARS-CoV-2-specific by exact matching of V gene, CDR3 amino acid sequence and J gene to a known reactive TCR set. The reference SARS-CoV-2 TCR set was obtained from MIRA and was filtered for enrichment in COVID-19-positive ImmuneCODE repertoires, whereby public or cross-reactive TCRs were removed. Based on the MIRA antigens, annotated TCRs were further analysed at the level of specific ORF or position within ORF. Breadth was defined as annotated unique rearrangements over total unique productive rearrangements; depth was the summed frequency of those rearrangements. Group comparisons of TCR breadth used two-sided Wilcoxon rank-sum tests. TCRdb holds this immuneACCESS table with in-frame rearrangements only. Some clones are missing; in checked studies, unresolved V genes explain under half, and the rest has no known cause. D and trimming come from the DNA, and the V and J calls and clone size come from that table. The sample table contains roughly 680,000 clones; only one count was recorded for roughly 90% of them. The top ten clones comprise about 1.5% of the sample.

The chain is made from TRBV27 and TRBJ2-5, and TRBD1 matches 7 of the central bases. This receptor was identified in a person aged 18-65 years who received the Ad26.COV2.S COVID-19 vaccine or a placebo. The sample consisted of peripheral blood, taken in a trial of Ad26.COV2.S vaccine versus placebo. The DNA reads TGTGCCAGCAGTTTAAAGGTCCCTCTGACAGGGTTCAATTTAGAGACCCAGTACTTC. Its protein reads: CASSLKVPLTGFNLETQYF.